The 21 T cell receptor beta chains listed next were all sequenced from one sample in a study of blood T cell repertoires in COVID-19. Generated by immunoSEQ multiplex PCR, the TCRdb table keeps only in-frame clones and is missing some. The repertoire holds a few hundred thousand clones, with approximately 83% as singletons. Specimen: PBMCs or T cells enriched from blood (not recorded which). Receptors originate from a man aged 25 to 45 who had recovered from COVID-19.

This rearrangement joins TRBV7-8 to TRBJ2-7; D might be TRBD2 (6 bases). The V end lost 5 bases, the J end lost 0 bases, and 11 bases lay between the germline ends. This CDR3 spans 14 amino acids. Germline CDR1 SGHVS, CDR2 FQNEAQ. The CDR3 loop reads CASSVTGSSYEQYF. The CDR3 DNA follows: TGTGCCAGCAGCGTAACCGGGAGCTCCTACGAGCAGTACTTC.

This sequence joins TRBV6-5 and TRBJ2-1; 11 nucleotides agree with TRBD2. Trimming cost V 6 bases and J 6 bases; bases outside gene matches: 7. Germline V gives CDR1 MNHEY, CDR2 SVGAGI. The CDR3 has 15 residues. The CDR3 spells CASSRLAGSPNEQFF. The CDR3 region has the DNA TGTGCCAGCAGCAGACTAGCGGGATCACCCAATGAGCAGTTCTTC.

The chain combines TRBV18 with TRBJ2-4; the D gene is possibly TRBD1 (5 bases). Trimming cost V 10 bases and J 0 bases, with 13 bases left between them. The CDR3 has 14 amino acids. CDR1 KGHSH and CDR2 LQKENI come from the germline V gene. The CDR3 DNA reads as TGTGCCACAAAGGGGCCTCTAGCCAAAAACATTCAGTACTTC. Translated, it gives CATKGPLAKNIQYF.

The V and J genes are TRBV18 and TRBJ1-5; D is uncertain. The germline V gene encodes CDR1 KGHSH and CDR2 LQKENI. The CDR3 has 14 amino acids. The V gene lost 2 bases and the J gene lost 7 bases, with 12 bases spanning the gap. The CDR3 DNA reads TGTGCCAGCTCACCAGGACGGGAGAGACAGCCCCAGCATTTT. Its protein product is CASSPGRERQPQHF.

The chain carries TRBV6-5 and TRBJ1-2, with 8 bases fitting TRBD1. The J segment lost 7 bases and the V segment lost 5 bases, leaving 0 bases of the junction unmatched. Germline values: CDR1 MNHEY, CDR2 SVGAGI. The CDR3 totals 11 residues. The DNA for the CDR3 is TGTGCCAGCAGTACAGGGGGTGGCTACACCTTC. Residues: CASSTGGGYTF.

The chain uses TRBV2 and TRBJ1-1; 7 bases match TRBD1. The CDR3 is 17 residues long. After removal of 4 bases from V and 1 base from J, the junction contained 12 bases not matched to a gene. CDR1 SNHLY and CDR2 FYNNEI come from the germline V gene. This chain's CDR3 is CASSAEGQWERNTEAFF. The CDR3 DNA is TGTGCCAGCAGTGCAGAGGGACAGTGGGAGCGGAACACTGAAGCTTTCTTT.

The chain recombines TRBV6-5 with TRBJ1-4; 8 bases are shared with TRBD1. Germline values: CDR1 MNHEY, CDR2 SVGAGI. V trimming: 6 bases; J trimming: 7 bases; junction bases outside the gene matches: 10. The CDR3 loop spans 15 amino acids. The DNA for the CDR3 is TGTGCCAGCAGATTAGGACAGGGATGGGTTGAAAAACTGTTTTTT. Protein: CASRLGQGWVEKLFF.

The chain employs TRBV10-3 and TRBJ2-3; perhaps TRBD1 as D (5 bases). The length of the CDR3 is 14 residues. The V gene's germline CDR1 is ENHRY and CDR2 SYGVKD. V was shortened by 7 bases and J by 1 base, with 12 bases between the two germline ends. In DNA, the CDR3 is TGTGCCATCAAGGGGATCGGGCGCACAGATACGCAGTATTTT. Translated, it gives CAIKGIGRTDTQYF.

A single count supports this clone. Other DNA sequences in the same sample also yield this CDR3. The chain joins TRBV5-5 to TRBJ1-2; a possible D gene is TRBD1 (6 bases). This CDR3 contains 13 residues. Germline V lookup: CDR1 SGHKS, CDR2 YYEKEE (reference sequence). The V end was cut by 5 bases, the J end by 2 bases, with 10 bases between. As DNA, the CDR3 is TGTGCCAGCAGTCCGGACAGAAACTATGGCTACACCTTC. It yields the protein CASSPDRNYGYTF.

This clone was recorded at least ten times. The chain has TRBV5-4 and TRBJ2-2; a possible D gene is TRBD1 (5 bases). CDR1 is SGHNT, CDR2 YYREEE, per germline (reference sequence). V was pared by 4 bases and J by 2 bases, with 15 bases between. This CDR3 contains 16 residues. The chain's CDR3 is CASSPGAGINTGELFF. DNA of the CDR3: TGTGCCAGCAGCCCTGGGGCAGGGATAAACACCGGGGAGCTGTTTTTT.

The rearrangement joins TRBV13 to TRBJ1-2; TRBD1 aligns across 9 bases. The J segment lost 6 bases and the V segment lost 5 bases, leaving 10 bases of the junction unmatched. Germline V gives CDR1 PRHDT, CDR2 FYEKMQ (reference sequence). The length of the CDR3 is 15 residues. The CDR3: CASSTRDRASNGYTF. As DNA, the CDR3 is TGTGCCAGCAGCACTCGGGACAGGGCGTCCAATGGCTACACCTTC.

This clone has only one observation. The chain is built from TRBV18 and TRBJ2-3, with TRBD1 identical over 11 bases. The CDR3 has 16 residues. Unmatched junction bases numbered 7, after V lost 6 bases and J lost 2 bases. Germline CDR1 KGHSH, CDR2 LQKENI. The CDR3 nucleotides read TGTGCCAGCTCGGATAGGACAGGGGGCATCACAGATACGCAGTATTTT. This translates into CASSDRTGGITDTQYF.

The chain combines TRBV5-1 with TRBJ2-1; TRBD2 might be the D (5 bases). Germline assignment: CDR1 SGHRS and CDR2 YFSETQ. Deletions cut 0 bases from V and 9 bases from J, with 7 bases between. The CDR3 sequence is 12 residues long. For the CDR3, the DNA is TGCGCCAGCAGCTTGGTGGGGAGTGAGCAGTTCTTC. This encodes CASSLVGSEQFF.

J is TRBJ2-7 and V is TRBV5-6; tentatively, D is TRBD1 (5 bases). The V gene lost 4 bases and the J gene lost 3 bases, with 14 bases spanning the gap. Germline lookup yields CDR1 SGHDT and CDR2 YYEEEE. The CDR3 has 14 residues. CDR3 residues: CASSPGDSLYEQYF. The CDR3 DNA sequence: TGTGCCAGCAGCCCCGGAGACAGTCTCTACGAGCAGTACTTC.

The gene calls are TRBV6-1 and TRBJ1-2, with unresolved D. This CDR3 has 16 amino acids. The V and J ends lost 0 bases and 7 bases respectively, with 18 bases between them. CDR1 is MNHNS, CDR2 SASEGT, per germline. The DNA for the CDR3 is TGTGCCAGCAGTGAAGCGCTTCGTGGAGGGAAGGCTGGCTACACCTTC. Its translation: CASSEALRGGKAGYTF.

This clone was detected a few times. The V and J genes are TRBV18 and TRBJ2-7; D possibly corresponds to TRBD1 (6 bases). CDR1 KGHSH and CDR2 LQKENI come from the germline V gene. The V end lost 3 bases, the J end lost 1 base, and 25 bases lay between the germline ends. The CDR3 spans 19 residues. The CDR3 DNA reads TGTGCCAGCTCACCCTCCCGACAGGTCCCGCTTGGGGTGTCCTACGAGCAGTACTTC. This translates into CASSPSRQVPLGVSYEQYF.

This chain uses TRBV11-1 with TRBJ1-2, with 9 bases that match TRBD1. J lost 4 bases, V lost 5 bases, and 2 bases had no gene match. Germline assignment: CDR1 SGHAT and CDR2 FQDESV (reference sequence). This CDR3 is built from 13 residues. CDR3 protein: CASSQQGAYGYTF. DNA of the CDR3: TGTGCCAGCAGCCAACAGGGGGCCTATGGCTACACCTTC.

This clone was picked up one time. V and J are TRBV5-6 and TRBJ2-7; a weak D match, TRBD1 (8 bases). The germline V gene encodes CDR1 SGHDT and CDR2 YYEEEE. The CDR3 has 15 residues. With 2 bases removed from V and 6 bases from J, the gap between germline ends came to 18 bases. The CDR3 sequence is CASSLAGQVFGEQYF. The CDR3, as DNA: TGTGCCAGCAGCTTAGCGGGACAGGTCTTCGGCGAGCAGTACTTC.

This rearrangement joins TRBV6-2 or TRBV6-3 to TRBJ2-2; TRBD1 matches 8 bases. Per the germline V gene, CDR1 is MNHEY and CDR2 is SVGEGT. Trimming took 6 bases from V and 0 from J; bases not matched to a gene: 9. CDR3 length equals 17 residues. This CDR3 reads CASSPLPGQANTGELFF. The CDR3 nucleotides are TGTGCCAGCAGCCCCCTCCCGGGACAGGCGAACACCGGGGAGCTGTTTTTT.

CDR3 amino acids: CASSNTLAGWNNEQFF. CDR3 in DNA: TGCGCCAGCAGCAACACACTAGCCGGATGGAACAATGAGCAGTTCTTC. This sequence joins TRBV4-1 and TRBJ2-1; tentative D call: TRBD2 (6 bases). The germline gives CDR1 MGHRA, CDR2 YSYEKL. V shed 5 bases and J shed 5 bases, with 19 bases lying between them. CDR3 length: 16 residues.

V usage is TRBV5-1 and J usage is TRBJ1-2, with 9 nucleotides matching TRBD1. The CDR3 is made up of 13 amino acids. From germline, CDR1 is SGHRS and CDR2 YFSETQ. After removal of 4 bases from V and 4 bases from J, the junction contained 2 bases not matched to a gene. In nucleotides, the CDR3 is TGCGCCAGCAGCGGGACAGGGACCTATGGCTACACCTTC. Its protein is CASSGTGTYGYTF. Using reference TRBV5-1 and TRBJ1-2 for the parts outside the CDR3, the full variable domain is KAGVTQTPRYLIKTRGQQVTLSCSPISGHRSVSWYQQTPGQGLQFLFEYFSETQRNKGNFPGRFSGRQFSNSRSEMNVSTLELGDSALYLCASSGTGTYGYTFGSGTRLTVV.